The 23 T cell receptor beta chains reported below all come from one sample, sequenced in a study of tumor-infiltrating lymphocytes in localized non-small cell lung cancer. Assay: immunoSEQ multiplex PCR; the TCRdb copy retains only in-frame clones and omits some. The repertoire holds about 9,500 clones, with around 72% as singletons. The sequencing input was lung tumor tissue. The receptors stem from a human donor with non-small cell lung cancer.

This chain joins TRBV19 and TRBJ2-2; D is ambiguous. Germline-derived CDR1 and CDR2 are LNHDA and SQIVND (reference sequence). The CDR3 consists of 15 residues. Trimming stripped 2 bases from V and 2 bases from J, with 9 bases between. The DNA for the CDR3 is TGTGCCAGTAGTATAATCAGTAGCAACACCGGGGAGCTGTTTTTT. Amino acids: CASSIISSNTGELFF.

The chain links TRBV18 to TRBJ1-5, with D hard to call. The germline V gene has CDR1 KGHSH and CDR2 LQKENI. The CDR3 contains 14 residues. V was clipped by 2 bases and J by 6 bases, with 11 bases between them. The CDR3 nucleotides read TGTGCCAGCTCACCAGAGGGTCTGAGTCAGCCCCAGCATTTT. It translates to CASSPEGLSQPQHF. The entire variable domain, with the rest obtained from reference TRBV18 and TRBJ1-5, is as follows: NAGVMQNPRHLVRRRGQEARLRCSPMKGHSHVYWYRQLPEEGLKFMVYLQKENIIDESGMPKERFSAEFPKEGPSILRIQQVVRGDSAAYFCASSPEGLSQPQHFGDGTRLSIL.

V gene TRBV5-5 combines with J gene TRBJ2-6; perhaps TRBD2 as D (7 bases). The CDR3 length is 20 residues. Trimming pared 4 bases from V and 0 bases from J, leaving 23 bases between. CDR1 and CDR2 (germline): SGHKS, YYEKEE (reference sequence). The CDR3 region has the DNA TGTGCCAGCAGCGATCTGGTGAGGGGGGGGCCGTTCTCTGGGGCCAACGTCCTGACTTTC. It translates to CASSDLVRGGPFSGANVLTF.

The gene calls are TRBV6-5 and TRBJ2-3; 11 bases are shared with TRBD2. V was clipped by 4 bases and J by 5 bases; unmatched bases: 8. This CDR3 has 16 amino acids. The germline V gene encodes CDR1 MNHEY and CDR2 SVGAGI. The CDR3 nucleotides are TGTGCCAGCAGTTTAGAACTAGCGGGAGCGGGAGATACGCAGTATTTT. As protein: CASSLELAGAGDTQYF.

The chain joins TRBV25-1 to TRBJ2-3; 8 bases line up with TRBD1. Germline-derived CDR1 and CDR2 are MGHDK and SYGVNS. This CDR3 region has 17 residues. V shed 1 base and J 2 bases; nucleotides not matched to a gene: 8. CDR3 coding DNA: TGTGCCAGCAGTGAATTCCACGGCAGGGGGCTCACAGATACGCAGTATTTT. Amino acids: CASSEFHGRGLTDTQYF.

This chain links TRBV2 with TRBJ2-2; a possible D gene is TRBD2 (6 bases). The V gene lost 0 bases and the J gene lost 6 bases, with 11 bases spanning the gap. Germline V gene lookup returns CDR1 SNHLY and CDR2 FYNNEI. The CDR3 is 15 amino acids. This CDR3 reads CASSEAGGLPGELFF. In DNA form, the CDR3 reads TGTGCCAGCAGTGAAGCGGGAGGTCTGCCCGGGGAGCTGTTTTTT.

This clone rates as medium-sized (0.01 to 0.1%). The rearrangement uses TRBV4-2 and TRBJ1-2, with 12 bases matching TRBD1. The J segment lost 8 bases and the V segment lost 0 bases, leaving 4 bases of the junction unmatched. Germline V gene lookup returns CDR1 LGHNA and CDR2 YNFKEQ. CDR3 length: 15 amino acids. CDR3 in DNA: TGTGCCAGCAGCCAAGAAACGGGGACAGGGGGCGGCTACACCTTC. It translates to CASSQETGTGGGYTF.

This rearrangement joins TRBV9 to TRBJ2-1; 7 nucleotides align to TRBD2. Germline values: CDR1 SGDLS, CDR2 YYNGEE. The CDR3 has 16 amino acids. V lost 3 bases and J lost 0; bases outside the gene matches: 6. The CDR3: CASSAIAGGSYNEQFF. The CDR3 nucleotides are TGTGCCAGCAGCGCCATAGCGGGTGGCTCCTACAATGAGCAGTTCTTC.

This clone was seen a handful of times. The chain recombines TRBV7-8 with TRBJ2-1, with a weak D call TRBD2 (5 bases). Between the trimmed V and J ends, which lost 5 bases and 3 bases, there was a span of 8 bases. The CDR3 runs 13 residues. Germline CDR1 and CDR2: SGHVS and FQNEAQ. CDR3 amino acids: CASSPTSYNEQFF. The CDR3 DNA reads TGTGCCAGCAGCCCTACTAGCTACAATGAGCAGTTCTTC.

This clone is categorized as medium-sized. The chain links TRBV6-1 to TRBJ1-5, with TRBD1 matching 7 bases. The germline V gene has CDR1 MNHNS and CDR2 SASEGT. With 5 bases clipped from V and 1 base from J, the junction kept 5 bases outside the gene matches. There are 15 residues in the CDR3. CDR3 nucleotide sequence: TGTGCCAGCAGTCACTTACAGGGGAGCAATCAGCCCCAGCATTTT. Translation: CASSHLQGSNQPQHF.

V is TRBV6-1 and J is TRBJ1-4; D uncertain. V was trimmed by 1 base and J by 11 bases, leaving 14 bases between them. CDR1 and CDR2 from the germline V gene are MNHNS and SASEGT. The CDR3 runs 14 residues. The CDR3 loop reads CASSEGDWAGKLFF. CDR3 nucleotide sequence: TGTGCCAGCAGTGAAGGAGATTGGGCTGGGAAACTGTTTTTT.

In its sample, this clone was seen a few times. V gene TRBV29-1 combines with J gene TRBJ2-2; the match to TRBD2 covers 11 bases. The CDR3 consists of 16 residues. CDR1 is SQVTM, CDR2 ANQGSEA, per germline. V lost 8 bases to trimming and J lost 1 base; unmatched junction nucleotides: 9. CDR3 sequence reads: CSFATLAGGNTGELFF. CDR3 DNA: TGCAGCTTCGCTACGCTAGCGGGAGGGAACACCGGGGAGCTGTTTTTT.

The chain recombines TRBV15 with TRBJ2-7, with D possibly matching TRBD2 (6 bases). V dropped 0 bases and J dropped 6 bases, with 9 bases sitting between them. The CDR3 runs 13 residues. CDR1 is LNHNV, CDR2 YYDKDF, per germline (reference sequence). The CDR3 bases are TGTGCCACCAGCAGAGAACTAGCTGGCGAGCAGTACTTC. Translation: CATSRELAGEQYF. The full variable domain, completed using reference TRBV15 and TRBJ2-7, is DAMVIQNPRYQVTQFGKPVTLSCSQTLNHNVMYWYQQKSSQAPKLLFHYYDKDFNNEADTPDNFQSRRPNTSFCFLDIRSPGLGDTAMYLCATSRELAGEQYFGPGTRLTVT.

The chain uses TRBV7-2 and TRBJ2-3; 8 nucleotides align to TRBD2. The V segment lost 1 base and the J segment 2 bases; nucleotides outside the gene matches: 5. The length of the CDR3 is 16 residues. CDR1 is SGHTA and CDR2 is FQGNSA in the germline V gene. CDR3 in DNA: TGTGCCAGCAGCTTAGTTCTTAGCGGGATCACAGATACGCAGTATTTT. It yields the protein CASSLVLSGITDTQYF.

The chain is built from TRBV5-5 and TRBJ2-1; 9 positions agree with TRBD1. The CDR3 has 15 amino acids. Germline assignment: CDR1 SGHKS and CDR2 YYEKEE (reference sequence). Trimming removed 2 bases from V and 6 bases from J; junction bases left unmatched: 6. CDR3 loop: CASSFGPGQGNEQFF. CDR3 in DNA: TGTGCCAGCAGCTTTGGTCCGGGACAGGGCAATGAGCAGTTCTTC.

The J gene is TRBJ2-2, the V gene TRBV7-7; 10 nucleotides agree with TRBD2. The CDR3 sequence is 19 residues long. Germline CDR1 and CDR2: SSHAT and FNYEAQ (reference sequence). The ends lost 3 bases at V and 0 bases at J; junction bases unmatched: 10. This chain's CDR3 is CASSFFVASGSANTGELFF. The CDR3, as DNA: TGTGCCAGCAGCTTCTTCGTGGCTAGCGGGAGTGCGAACACCGGGGAGCTGTTTTTT.

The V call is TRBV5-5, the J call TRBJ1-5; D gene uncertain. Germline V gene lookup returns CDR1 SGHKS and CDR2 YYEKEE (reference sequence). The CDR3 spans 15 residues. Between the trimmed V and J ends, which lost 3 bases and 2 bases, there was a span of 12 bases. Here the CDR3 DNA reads TGTGCCAGCAGCTCGTTGCTTGGGGGCAATCAGCCCCAGCATTTT. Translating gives CASSSLLGGNQPQHF.

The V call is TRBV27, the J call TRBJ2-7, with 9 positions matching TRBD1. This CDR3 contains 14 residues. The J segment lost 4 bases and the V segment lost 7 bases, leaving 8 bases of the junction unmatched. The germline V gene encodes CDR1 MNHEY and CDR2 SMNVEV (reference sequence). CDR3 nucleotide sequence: TGTGCCAGCAAACTACAGGGGGCTAATTACGAGCAGTACTTC. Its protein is CASKLQGANYEQYF.

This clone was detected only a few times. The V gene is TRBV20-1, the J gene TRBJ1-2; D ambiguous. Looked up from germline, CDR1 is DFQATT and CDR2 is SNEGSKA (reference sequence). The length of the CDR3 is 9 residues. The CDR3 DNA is TGCAGACTATGGGATGGCTACACCTTC. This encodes CRLWDGYTF.

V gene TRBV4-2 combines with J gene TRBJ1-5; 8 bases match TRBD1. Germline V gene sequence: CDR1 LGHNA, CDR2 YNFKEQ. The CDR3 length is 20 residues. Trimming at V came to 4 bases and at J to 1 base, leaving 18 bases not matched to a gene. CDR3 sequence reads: CASSLRAGTGPWESNQPQHF. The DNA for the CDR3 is TGTGCCAGCAGCCTAAGGGCCGGGACAGGACCCTGGGAGAGCAATCAGCCCCAGCATTTT.

The CDR3, as DNA: TGTGCCAGCAGCCAAGGGGGGGGGAACTACAATGAGCAGTTCTTC. Translated, it gives CASSQGGGNYNEQFF. This chain connects TRBV4-2 to TRBJ2-1, with 7 bases aligning to TRBD2. V trimming: 1 base; J trimming: 3 bases; junction bases outside the gene matches: 3. This CDR3 spans 15 amino acids. Germline V CDR1 and CDR2: LGHNA, YNFKEQ.

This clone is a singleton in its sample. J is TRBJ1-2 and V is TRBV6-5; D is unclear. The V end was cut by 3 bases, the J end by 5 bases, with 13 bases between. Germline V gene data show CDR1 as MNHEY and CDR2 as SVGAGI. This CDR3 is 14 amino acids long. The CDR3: CASSYLALWYGYTF. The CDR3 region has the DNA TGTGCCAGCAGTTATCTTGCCCTCTGGTATGGCTACACCTTC.

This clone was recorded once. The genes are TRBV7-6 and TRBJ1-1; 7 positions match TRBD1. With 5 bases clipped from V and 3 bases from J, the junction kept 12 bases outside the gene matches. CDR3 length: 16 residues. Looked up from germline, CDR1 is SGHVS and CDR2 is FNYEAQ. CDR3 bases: TGTGCCAGCAGCCCCTTTATGGGGACAGATGACACTGAAGCTTTCTTT. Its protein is CASSPFMGTDDTEAFF.